The 28 T cell receptor beta chains in this list originate from one sample, sequenced in a study of blood T cell repertoires in COVID-19. Method: immunoSEQ multiplex PCR; TCRdb's copy keeps in-frame clones and lacks some. The data show 200,000 to 300,000 clones, around 84% seen once. The sequenced sample consisted of peripheral blood. The receptors shown here come from a woman between 65 and 79 years old with active or convalescent COVID-19.

V and J are TRBV9 and TRBJ1-1, with D tentatively TRBD1 (6 bases). CDR1 is SGDLS and CDR2 is YYNGEE in the germline V gene. V lost 8 bases and J lost 4, with 15 bases in between. The CDR3 length is 13 residues. The CDR3 is CASALGGGTEAFF. For the CDR3, the DNA is TGTGCCAGTGCGCTAGGGGGGGGCACTGAAGCTTTCTTT.

The chain is built from TRBV12-3 or TRBV12-4 and TRBJ2-5; possibly TRBD1 for D (6 bases). The CDR3 is made up of 13 amino acids. The ends were cut back, 6 bases at V and 9 bases at J, with 17 bases in the middle. CDR3 residues: CASSPGTIKSQYF. The CDR3 DNA follows: TGTGCCAGCAGCCCTGGGACAATTAAGTCCCAGTACTTC.

The V gene is TRBV6-6, the J gene TRBJ1-1; D not resolved. The CDR3 totals 16 residues. V lost 2 bases and J 1 base, leaving 14 bases between the germline ends. The germline V gene has CDR1 MNHNY and CDR2 SVGAGI (reference sequence). CDR3 nucleotides: TGTGCCAGCAGTTACGATTTAAAGACACCGAACACTGAAGCTTTCTTT. As protein: CASSYDLKTPNTEAFF.

About this clone: The sample has other DNA sequences that encode this CDR3 too. V is TRBV6-6 and J is TRBJ1-2, with D perhaps matching TRBD1 (5 bases). Germline loops: CDR1 MNHNY, CDR2 SVGAGI (reference sequence). V lost 6 bases and J 5 bases, leaving 10 bases between the germline ends. CDR3 size: 12 residues. CDR3 in amino acids: CASSSGGYGYTF. In DNA, the CDR3 is TGTGCCAGCAGCTCGGGGGGTTATGGCTACACCTTC.

This clone was seen only once. The V gene is TRBV7-3, the J gene TRBJ1-5; D gene unclear. CDR3 length: 14 amino acids. V gave up 3 bases and J gave up 5 bases, with 11 bases separating them. Germline-derived CDR1 and CDR2 are SGHTA and FQGTGA. CDR3 bases: TGTGCCAGCAGCTTCGCGGGAGGCGATCAGCCCCAGCATTTT. As protein: CASSFAGGDQPQHF.

This chain uses TRBV10-2 with TRBJ2-6; 8 nucleotides line up with TRBD1. V shed 4 bases and J 2 bases; nucleotides not matched to a gene: 7. The CDR3 is made up of 17 amino acids. The germline V gene has CDR1 WSHSY and CDR2 SAAADI. As DNA, the CDR3 is TGCGCCAGCAGTGGGGCACAGGGGGTGCCTGGGGCCAACGTCCTGACTTTC. The encoded protein is CASSGAQGVPGANVLTF.

The V and J genes are TRBV12-3 or TRBV12-4 and TRBJ2-1; tentative D call: TRBD2 (5 bases). V shed 5 bases and J shed 8 bases, with 10 bases lying between them. The CDR3 loop spans 12 amino acids. As DNA, the CDR3 is TGTGCCAGCAGTCTTACTAGGGATGAGCAGTTCTTC. Its protein product is CASSLTRDEQFF.

There are a few counts of this clone. The rearrangement joins TRBV18 to TRBJ1-5, with 7 bases aligning to TRBD1. The V gene end was trimmed by 3 bases and the J gene end by 6 bases; junction bases not matched to a gene: 8. The CDR3 spans 15 residues. CDR1 is KGHSH and CDR2 is LQKENI in the germline V gene. The DNA for the CDR3 is TGTGCCAGCTCACCTCCGGGACAGAATACTCAGCCCCAGCATTTT. Amino acid sequence: CASSPPGQNTQPQHF.

V and J are TRBV3-1 (or the pseudogene TRBV3-2) and TRBJ2-7; the D is unclear. Germline CDR1 and CDR2: LGHDT and YNNKEL (reference sequence). With 3 bases removed from V and 3 bases from J, the gap between germline ends came to 9 bases. CDR3 length: 13 residues. The CDR3 is CASSHPQFYEQYF. The CDR3 bases are TGTGCCAGCAGCCACCCACAGTTCTACGAGCAGTACTTC.

The V gene is TRBV6-6, the J gene TRBJ1-5; TRBD1 agrees at 9 bases. Germline V lookup: CDR1 MNHNY, CDR2 SVGAGI (reference sequence). The CDR3 totals 14 residues. The J segment lost 6 bases and the V segment lost 6 bases, leaving 6 bases of the junction unmatched. The CDR3 region is CASRMGQGSQPQHF. CDR3 in DNA: TGTGCCAGCAGGATGGGACAGGGATCTCAGCCCCAGCATTTT.

The chain joins TRBV27 to TRBJ2-1; 10 bases match TRBD1. Germline V lookup: CDR1 MNHEY, CDR2 SMNVEV (reference sequence). The J segment lost 7 bases and the V segment lost 3 bases, leaving 6 bases of the junction unmatched. The CDR3 is 15 residues long. CDR3 coding DNA: TGTGCCAGCAGTTTGGGGACAGGGGAAGTAAATGAGCAGTTCTTC. Translated, it gives CASSLGTGEVNEQFF.

The rearrangement uses TRBV5-4 and TRBJ2-1; D is uncertain. CDR1 and CDR2 (germline): SGHNT, YYREEE (reference sequence). The length of the CDR3 is 14 residues. V was clipped by 2 bases and J by 6 bases, with 12 bases between them. DNA of the CDR3: TGTGCCAGCAGCTTAATAATCGCTACCAATGAGCAGTTCTTC. It specifies CASSLIIATNEQFF.

The count of this clone is one. The chain carries TRBV14 and TRBJ2-3, with 7 bases matching TRBD2. The CDR3 has 14 amino acids. V shed 3 bases, J shed 7 bases, and the junction held 7 bases outside the gene matches. Germline CDR1 reads SGHDN; CDR2 reads FVKESK. CDR3 nucleotide sequence: TGTGCCAGCAGCCAGCAGGGAGGGGCCAATACGCAGTATTTT. It translates to CASSQQGGANTQYF.

The V and J genes are TRBV7-9 and TRBJ1-2; no firm D call. The CDR3 contains 13 residues. Per the germline V gene, CDR1 is SEHNR and CDR2 is FQNEAQ (reference sequence). V shed 5 bases and J shed 4 bases, with 11 bases lying between them. The CDR3 sequence is CASSRRAFYGYTF. As DNA, the CDR3 is TGTGCCAGCAGCCGGAGGGCTTTCTATGGCTACACCTTC.

The sample holds one count of this clone. The J gene is TRBJ2-3, the V gene TRBV11-2, with 8 bases aligning to TRBD1. Germline V gene lookup returns CDR1 SGHAT and CDR2 FQNNGV. The CDR3 length is 18 residues. Trimming removed 2 bases from V and 1 base from J; junction bases left unmatched: 11. CDR3 DNA sequence: TGTGCCAGCAGCTTATCGCAGGGGGCGCGATGGGGCACAGATACGCAGTATTTT. This translates into CASSLSQGARWGTDTQYF.

V gene TRBV2 combines with J gene TRBJ2-5; a weak D match, TRBD1 (5 bases). Per germline, CDR1 SNHLY and CDR2 FYNNEI. The CDR3 is 15 amino acids. The V gene lost 3 bases and the J gene lost 2 bases, with 13 bases spanning the gap. CDR3 loop: CASSEVRTGQETQYF. CDR3 in DNA: TGTGCCAGCAGTGAGGTCCGAACAGGTCAAGAGACCCAGTACTTC.

In nucleotides, the CDR3 is TGTGCCACCAGTCAAGTCGGGAGCAATCAGCCCCAGCATTTT. This translates into CATSQVGSNQPQHF. The chain employs TRBV24-1 and TRBJ1-5; no clear D gene. The CDR3 extends over 14 amino acids. Germline loops: CDR1 KGHDR, CDR2 SFDVKD. Trimming shortened V by 6 bases and J by 1 base, and 9 bases separated the two germline ends.

With respect to this clone: Other nucleotide sequences from this sample produce the same CDR3. J is TRBJ2-5 and V is TRBV12-3 or TRBV12-4; 9 bases fit TRBD2. CDR3 length: 13 amino acids. V was clipped by 3 bases and J by 5 bases; unmatched bases: 1. The CDR3 DNA reads as TGTGCCAGCAGTTTGGCGGGGGGGGAGACCCAGTACTTC. Translating gives CASSLAGGETQYF.

The V gene is TRBV5-6, the J gene TRBJ2-1, with a possible D match to TRBD1 (5 bases). Germline loops: CDR1 SGHDT, CDR2 YYEEEE. The CDR3 has 13 amino acids. V shed 2 bases and J shed 6 bases, with 9 bases lying between them. The CDR3 protein is CASSFWGRNEQFF. Written as DNA, the CDR3 is TGTGCCAGCAGCTTCTGGGGCCGCAATGAGCAGTTCTTC.

This clone turned up a few times. V is TRBV7-2 and J is TRBJ2-7, with no clear D. The CDR3 has 13 amino acids. V dropped 3 bases and J dropped 3 bases, with 9 bases sitting between them. Germline loops: CDR1 SGHTA, CDR2 FQGNSA. CDR3 amino acids: CASSFARGYEQYF. The DNA for the CDR3 is TGTGCCAGCAGCTTTGCTCGAGGCTACGAGCAGTACTTC. Filled out from reference TRBV7-2 and TRBJ2-7, the complete variable domain reads GAGVSQSPSNKVTEKGKDVELRCDPISGHTALYWYRQSLGQGLEFLIYFQGNSAPDKSGLPSDRFSAERTGGSVSTLTIQRTQQEDSAVYLCASSFARGYEQYFGPGTRLTVT.

For the CDR3, the DNA is TGTGCCAGCTCACCACCCTCCCGGGACATCCACGAGCAGTACTTC. Amino acid sequence: CASSPPSRDIHEQYF. The rearrangement links TRBV18 to TRBJ2-7; D may be TRBD1 (6 bases). The CDR3 sequence is 15 residues long. Trimming left V 0 bases short and J 5 bases short, with 14 bases between. Germline CDR1 reads KGHSH; CDR2 reads LQKENI.

This chain connects TRBV3-1 (or the pseudogene TRBV3-2) to TRBJ2-2; possible D gene TRBD2, 5 bases. V lost 8 bases and J 9 bases, leaving 10 bases between the germline ends. CDR1 is LGHDT, CDR2 YNNKEL, per germline (reference sequence). The CDR3 loop spans 11 amino acids. CDR3 in amino acids: CASRGGRELFF. CDR3 coding DNA: TGTGCCAGCCGGGGTGGAAGGGAGCTGTTTTTT.

The J gene is TRBJ2-3, the V gene TRBV27; 7 bases line up with TRBD2. V was clipped by 5 bases and J by 2 bases; unmatched bases: 7. Germline CDR1 and CDR2: MNHEY and SMNVEV (reference sequence). This CDR3 contains 15 residues. CDR3 nucleotides: TGTGCCAGCAGTATCCGGGGGGTTCCCACAGATACGCAGTATTTT. Translation: CASSIRGVPTDTQYF.

The V and J genes are TRBV25-1 and TRBJ1-2; 7 nucleotides match TRBD1. The CDR3 length is 15 residues. The V gene end was trimmed by 4 bases and the J gene end by 2 bases; junction bases not matched to a gene: 7. CDR1 MGHDK and CDR2 SYGVNS come from the germline V gene. CDR3 in DNA: TGTGCCAGCAGTGGAAAGGGACAGACAAACTATGGCTACACCTTC. Amino acid sequence: CASSGKGQTNYGYTF.

The genes are TRBV9 and TRBJ1-2, with D unclear. Germline CDR1 reads SGDLS; CDR2 reads YYNGEE. This CDR3 spans 15 amino acids. Deletions cut 4 bases from V and 0 bases from J, with 13 bases between. Here the CDR3 DNA reads TGTGCCAGCAGCTCTACTCCTAAAGCTAACTATGGCTACACCTTC. This sequence encodes CASSSTPKANYGYTF.

V and J are TRBV5-1 and TRBJ2-1; D gene unclear. Trimming shortened V by 2 bases and J by 4 bases, and 16 bases separated the two germline ends. The V gene's germline CDR1 is SGHRS and CDR2 YFSETQ. CDR3 length: 16 amino acids. CDR3 DNA: TGCGCCAGCAGCTTAGCCGGTCAACAGTTATACAATGAGCAGTTCTTC. Amino acids: CASSLAGQQLYNEQFF. The full variable domain, rest sourced from reference TRBV5-1 and TRBJ2-1, is KAGVTQTPRYLIKTRGQQVTLSCSPISGHRSVSWYQQTPGQGLQFLFEYFSETQRNKGNFPGRFSGRQFSNSRSEMNVSTLELGDSALYLCASSLAGQQLYNEQFFGPGTRLTVL.

The rearrangement links TRBV24-1 to TRBJ2-5; tentatively, D is TRBD2 (6 bases). The CDR3 loop spans 17 amino acids. V was cut by 5 bases and J by 0 bases, with 18 bases left in between. Germline-derived CDR1 and CDR2 are KGHDR and SFDVKD. Here the CDR3 DNA reads TGTGCCACCAGTGGGGCAGGGAGAGGAGGGTACCAAGAGACCCAGTACTTC. Encoded protein: CATSGAGRGGYQETQYF.

The J gene is TRBJ1-2, the V gene TRBV18; D call uncertain. Trimming stripped 6 bases from V and 5 bases from J, with 13 bases between. The CDR3 covers 13 residues. Per germline, CDR1 KGHSH and CDR2 LQKENI. CDR3 sequence reads: CASSLSQDYGYTF. As DNA, the CDR3 is TGTGCCAGCTCCCTCAGCCAGGATTATGGCTACACCTTC.